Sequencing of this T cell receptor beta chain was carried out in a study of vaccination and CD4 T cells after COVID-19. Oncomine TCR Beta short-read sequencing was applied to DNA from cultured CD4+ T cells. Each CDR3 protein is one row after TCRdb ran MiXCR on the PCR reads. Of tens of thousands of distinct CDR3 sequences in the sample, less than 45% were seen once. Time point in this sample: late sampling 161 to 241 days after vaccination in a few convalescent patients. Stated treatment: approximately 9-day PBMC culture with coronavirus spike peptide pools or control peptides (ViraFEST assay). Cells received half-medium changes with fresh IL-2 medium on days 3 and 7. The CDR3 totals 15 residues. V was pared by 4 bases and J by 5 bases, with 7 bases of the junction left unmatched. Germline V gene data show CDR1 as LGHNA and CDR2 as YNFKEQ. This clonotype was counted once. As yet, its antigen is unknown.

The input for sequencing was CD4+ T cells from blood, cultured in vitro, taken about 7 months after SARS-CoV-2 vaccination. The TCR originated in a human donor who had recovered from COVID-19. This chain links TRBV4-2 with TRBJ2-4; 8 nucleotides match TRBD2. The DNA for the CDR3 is TGTGCCAGCAGCCCCAGGACTAGCTTCCAAAACATTCAGTACTTC. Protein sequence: CASSPRTSFQNIQYF.